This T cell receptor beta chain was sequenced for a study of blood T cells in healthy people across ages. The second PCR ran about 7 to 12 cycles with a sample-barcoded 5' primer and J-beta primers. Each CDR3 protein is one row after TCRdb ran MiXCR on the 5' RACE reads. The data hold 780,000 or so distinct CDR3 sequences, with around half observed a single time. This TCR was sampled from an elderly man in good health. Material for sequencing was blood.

The CDR3 spells CASSLVAGAVQETQYF. Written as DNA, the CDR3 is TGCGCCAGCAGCTTGGTAGCGGGAGCCGTTCAAGAGACCCAGTACTTC. The chain employs TRBV5-1 and TRBJ2-5; TRBD2 matches 9 bases. With 0 bases clipped from V and 2 bases from J, the junction kept 5 bases outside the gene matches. Looked up from germline, CDR1 is SGHRS and CDR2 is YFSETQ. CDR3 length: 16 amino acids.